This T cell receptor beta chain was observed in a study of blood T cell repertoires in COVID-19. A single count supports this clone. As originally analysed: Scientists estimated how many nucleated cells there were by amplifying reference gene primers. Generated by immunoSEQ multiplex PCR, the TCRdb table keeps only in-frame clones and is missing some. That table supplies the V and J calls and clone size; D and trimming were determined from the DNA. The sample has roughly 240,000 clones, more than 70% seen once. V shed 7 bases and J 3 bases; nucleotides not matched to a gene: 13. The CDR3 contains 19 residues. Per the germline V gene, CDR1 is SEHNR and CDR2 is FQNEAQ (reference sequence).

This chain connects TRBV7-9 to TRBJ2-3, with 16 bases matching TRBD2. The sequence came from a woman of 80 years or more with COVID-19, enrolled during active disease. The specimen was peripheral blood. CDR3 in DNA: TGTGCCAGCAAACCAAGCCCGGGACTAGCGGGGGGGCGAACAGATACGCAGTATTTT. Translating it yields CASKPSPGLAGGRTDTQYF. Based on the CDR3 plus reference TRBV7-9 and TRBJ2-3, the full variable domain is DTGVSQNPRHKITKRGQNVTFRCDPISEHNRLYWYRQTLGQGPEFLTYFQNEAQLEKSRLLSDRFSAERPKGSFSTLEIQRTEQGDSAMYLCASKPSPGLAGGRTDTQYFGPGTRLTVL.